The source of this TCR beta chain is a study of chemoradiotherapy in HPV16-positive cancers. Study-level information: Functional T-cell assays on a couple of HPV16-positive patients' cells defined candidate HPV-specific clones and common TCR motifs.

Repeated repertoire sampling spanned the course of chemoradiotherapy. A few counts support this clone. TCRdb's table, derived via immunoSEQ multiplex PCR, lists solely in-frame clones and lacks some. The top ten clones hold 12% to 15% of a sample with some 4,900 clones, about three quarters of them seen once. This sample comprised tumor tissue, obtained from a patient who underwent chemoradiotherapy. The sequence came from a human donor with HPV-associated anogenital cancer.

In DNA, the CDR3 is TGTGCCAGCAGCTTGGAAGTGGGAGCAGGTTCGTCTGGCTACACCTTC. Its translation is CASSLEVGAGSSGYTF. This rearrangement joins TRBV5-4 to TRBJ1-2, with unresolved D. Germline values: CDR1 SGHNT, CDR2 YYREEE (reference sequence). Trimming cost V 0 bases and J 7 bases, with 19 bases left between them. The CDR3 has 16 amino acids.